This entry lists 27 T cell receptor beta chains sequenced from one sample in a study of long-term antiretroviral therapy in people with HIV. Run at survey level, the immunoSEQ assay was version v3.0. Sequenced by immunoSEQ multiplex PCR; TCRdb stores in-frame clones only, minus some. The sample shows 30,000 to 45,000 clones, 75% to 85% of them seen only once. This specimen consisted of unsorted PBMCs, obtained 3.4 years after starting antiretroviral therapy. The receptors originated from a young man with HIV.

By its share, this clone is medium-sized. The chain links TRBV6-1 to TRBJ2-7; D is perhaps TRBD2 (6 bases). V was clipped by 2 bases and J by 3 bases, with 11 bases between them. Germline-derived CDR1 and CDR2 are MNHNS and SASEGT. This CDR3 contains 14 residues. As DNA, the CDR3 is TGTGCCAGCAGTGAACTAGCGTTGAGCTACGAGCAGTACTTC. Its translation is CASSELALSYEQYF.

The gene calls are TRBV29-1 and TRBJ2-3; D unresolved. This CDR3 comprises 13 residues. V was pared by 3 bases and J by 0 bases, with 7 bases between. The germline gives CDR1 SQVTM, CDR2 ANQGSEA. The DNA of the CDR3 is TGCAGCGTTGAGTCCAGGAGCACAGATACGCAGTATTTT. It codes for CSVESRSTDTQYF.

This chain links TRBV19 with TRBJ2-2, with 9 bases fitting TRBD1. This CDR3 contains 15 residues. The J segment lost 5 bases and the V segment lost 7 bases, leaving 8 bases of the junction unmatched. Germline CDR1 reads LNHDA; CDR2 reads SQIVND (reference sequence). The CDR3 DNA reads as TGTGCCAGTACTCATTCCGGGACAGGGACCGGGGAGCTGTTTTTT. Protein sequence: CASTHSGTGTGELFF.

The CDR3 DNA reads TGTGCCAGCAGCTTAGAAGGCGGGAGGGGCAATGAGCAGTTCTTC. As protein: CASSLEGGRGNEQFF. This chain uses TRBV7-2 with TRBJ2-1; 9 bases are a match to TRBD2. The V gene's germline CDR1 is SGHTA and CDR2 FQGNSA. V gave up 1 base and J gave up 6 bases; unmatched junction bases: 4. The CDR3 extends over 15 amino acids. Looking up the rest from reference TRBV7-2 and TRBJ2-1 gives the full variable domain: GAGVSQSPSNKVTEKGKDVELRCDPISGHTALYWYRQSLGQGLEFLIYFQGNSAPDKSGLPSDRFSAERTGGSVSTLTIQRTQQEDSAVYLCASSLEGGRGNEQFFGPGTRLTVL.

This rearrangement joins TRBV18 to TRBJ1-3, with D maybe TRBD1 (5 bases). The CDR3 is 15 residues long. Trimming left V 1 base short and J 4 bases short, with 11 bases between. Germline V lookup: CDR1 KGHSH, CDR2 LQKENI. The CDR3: CASSPQGLRGNTIYF. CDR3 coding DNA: TGTGCCAGCTCACCACAGGGGCTTCGGGGAAACACCATATATTTT.

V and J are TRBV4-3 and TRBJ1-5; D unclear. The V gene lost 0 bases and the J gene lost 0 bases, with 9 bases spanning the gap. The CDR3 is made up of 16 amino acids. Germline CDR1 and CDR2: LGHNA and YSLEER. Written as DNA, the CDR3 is TGCGCCAGCAGCCAAGATCGAACGTCTAGCAATCAGCCCCAGCATTTT. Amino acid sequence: CASSQDRTSSNQPQHF.

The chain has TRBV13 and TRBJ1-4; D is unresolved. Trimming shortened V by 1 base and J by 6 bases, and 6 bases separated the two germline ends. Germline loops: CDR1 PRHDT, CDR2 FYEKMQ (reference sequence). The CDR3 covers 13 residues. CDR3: CASSLASDEKLFF. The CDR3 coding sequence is TGTGCCAGCAGCTTAGCCTCAGATGAAAAACTGTTTTTT.

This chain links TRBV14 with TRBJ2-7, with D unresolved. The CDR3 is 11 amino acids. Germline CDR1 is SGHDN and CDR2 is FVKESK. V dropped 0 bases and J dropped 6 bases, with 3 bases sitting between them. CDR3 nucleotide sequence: TGTGCCAGCAGCCAAGATATCGAGCAGTACTTC. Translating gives CASSQDIEQYF.

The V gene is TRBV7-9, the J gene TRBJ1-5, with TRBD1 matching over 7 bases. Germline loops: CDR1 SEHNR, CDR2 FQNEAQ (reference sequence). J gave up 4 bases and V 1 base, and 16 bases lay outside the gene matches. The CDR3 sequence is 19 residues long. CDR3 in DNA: TGTGCCAGCAGCTTAGATTGGGGACAGCGTTCGAATGGGAATCAGCCCCAGCATTTT. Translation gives CASSLDWGQRSNGNQPQHF.

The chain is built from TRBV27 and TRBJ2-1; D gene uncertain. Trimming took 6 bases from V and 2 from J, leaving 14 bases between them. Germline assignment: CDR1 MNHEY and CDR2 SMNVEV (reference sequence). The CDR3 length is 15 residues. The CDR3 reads CASSKLPRAYNEQFF. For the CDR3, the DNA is TGTGCCAGCAGCAAACTCCCTCGCGCCTACAATGAGCAGTTCTTC.

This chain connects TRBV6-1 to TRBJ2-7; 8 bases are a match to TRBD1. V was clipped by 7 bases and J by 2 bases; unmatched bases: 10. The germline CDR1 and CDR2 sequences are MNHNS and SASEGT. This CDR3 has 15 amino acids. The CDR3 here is CASNSIGTGAYEQYF. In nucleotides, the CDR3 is TGTGCCAGCAATTCAATCGGGACAGGAGCCTACGAGCAGTACTTC.

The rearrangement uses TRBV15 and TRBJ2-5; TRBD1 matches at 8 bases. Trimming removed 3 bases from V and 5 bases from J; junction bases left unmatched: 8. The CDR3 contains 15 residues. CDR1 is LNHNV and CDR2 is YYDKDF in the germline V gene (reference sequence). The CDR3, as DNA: TGTGCCACCAGCAGGGACAGGGCGTCTGGGGAGACCCAGTACTTC. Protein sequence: CATSRDRASGETQYF.

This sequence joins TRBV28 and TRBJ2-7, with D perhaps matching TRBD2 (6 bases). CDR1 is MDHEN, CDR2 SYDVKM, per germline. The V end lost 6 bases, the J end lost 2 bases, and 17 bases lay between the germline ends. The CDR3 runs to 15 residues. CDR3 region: CASRNGGSGAYEQYF. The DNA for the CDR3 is TGTGCCAGCAGGAACGGGGGTAGTGGGGCCTACGAGCAGTACTTC.

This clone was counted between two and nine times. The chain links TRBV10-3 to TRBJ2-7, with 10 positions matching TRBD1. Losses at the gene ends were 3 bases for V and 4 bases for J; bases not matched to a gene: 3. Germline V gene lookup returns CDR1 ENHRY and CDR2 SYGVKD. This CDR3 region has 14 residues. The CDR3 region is CAISEWDRGYEQYF. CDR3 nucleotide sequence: TGTGCCATCAGTGAATGGGACAGGGGTTACGAGCAGTACTTC.

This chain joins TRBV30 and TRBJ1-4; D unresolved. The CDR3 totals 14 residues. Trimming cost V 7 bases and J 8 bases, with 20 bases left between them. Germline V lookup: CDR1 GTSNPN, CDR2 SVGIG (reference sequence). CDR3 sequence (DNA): TGTGCCTCTATGGACCGCCGGGCGGGGGAAAAACTGTTTTTT. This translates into CASMDRRAGEKLFF.

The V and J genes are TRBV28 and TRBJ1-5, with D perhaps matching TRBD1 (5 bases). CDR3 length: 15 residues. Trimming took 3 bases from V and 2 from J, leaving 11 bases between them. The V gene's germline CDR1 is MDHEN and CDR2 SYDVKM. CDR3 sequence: CASSFWGNGNQPQHF. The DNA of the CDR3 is TGTGCCAGCAGTTTCTGGGGGAACGGCAATCAGCCCCAGCATTTT.

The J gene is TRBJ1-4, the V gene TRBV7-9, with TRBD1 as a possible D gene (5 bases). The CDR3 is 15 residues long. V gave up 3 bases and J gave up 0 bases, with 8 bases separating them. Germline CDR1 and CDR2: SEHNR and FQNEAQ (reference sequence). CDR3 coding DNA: TGTGCCAGCAGCTTGGACACCCCAACTAATGAAAAACTGTTTTTT. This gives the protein CASSLDTPTNEKLFF.

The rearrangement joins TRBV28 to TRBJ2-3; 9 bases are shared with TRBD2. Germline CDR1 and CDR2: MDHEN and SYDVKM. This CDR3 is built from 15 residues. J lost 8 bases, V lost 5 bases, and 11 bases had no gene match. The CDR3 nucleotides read TGTGCCAGCAGTAGGCGGGAGGGCCAACCAGGTACGCAGTATTTT. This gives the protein CASSRREGQPGTQYF.

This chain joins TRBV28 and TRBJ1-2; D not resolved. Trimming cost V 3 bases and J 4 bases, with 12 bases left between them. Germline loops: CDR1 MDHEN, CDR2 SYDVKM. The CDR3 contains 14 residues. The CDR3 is CASSLELGSYGYTF. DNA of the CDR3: TGTGCCAGCAGTTTGGAGTTGGGCAGCTATGGCTACACCTTC.

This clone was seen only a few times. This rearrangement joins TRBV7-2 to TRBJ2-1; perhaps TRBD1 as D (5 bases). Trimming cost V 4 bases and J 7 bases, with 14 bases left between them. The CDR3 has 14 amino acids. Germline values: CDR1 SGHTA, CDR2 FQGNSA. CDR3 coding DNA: TGTGCCAGCAGCTACCTTGGCAGGGTAAATGAGCAGTTCTTC. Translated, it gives CASSYLGRVNEQFF.

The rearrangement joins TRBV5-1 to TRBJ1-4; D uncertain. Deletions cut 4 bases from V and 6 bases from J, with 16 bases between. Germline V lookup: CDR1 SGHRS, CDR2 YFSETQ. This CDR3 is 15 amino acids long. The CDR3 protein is CASSLLTLRDEKLFF. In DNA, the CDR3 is TGCGCCAGCAGCCTCCTGACCCTGCGGGATGAAAAACTGTTTTTT.

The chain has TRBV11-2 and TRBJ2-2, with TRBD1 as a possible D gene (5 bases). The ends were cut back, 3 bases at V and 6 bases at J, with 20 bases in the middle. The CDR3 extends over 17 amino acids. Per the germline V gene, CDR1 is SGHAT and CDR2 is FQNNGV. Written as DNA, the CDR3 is TGTGCCAGCAGCTTTATCTTACAGGACCGACGATCCGGGGAGCTGTTTTTT. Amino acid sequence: CASSFILQDRRSGELFF.

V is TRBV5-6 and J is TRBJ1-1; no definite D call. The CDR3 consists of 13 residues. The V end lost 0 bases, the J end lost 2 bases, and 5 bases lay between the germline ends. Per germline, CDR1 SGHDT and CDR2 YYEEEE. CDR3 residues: CASSLVLNTEAFF. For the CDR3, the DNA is TGTGCCAGCAGCTTGGTTCTAAACACTGAAGCTTTCTTT. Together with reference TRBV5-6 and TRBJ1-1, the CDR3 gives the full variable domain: DAGVTQSPTHLIKTRGQQVTLRCSPKSGHDTVSWYQQALGQGPQFIFQYYEEEERQRGNFPDRFSGHQFPNYSSELNVNALLLGDSALYLCASSLVLNTEAFFGQGTRLTVV.

The CDR3 sequence is CASSKGGYSNQPQHF. The CDR3, as DNA: TGTGCCAGCAGTAAAGGCGGATATAGCAATCAGCCCCAGCATTTT. The chain joins TRBV28 to TRBJ1-5; D unclear. Germline CDR1 and CDR2: MDHEN and SYDVKM. V lost 5 bases and J 0 bases, leaving 11 bases between the germline ends. The CDR3 has 15 amino acids.

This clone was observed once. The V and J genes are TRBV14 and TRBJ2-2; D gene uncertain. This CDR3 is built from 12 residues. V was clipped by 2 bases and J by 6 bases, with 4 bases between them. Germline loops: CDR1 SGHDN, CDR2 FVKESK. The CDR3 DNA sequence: TGTGCCAGCAGCCAATTCGCCGGGGAGCTGTTTTTT. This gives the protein CASSQFAGELFF.

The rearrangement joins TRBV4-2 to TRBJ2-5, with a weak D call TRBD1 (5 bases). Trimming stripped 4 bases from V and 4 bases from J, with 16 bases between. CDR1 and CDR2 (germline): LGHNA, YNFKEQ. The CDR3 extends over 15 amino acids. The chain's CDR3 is CASSPQGKRLETQYF. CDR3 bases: TGTGCCAGCAGCCCCCAGGGAAAAAGGTTAGAGACCCAGTACTTC.

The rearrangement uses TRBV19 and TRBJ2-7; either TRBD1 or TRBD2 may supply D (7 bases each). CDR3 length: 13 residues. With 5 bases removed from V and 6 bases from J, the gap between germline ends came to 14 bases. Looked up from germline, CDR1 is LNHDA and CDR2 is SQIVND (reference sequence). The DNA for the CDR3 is TGTGCCAGTAGTCCTCAGGGGGGGATCGAGCAGTACTTC. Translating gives CASSPQGGIEQYF.